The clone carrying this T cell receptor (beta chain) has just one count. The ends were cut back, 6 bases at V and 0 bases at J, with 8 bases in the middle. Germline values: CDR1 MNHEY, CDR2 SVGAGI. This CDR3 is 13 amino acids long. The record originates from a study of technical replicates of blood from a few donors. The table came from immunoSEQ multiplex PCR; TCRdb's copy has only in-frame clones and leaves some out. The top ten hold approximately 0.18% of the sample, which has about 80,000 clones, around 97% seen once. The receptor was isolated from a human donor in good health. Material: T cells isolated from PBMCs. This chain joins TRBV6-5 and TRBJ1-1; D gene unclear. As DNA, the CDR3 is TGTGCCAGCAGGCGAACGATGAACACTGAAGCTTTCTTT. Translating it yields CASRRTMNTEAFF.